This TCR beta chain was sequenced for a study of cytomegalovirus exposure and HLA in healthy donors. General study results and limits: In vitro work confirmed that a few CMV-associated chains recognize CMV antigens. The study listed 150 to 200 cytomegalovirus-associated TCR beta chains.

Here immunoSEQ multiplex PCR was the method, and the copy in TCRdb shows in-frame clones only, minus some. The sample carries about 160,000 clones, around 89% recorded once. Unmatched junction bases numbered 13, after V lost 4 bases and J lost 6 bases. This CDR3 comprises 16 residues. From germline, CDR1 is SGHRS and CDR2 YFSETQ. Worth noting for this clone: Antigen specificity is unknown.

J is TRBJ2-3 and V is TRBV5-1; TRBD2 matches at 8 bases. The receptor was derived from a man younger than 35 in good health and CMV-seronegative. Sequencing used PBMCs. CDR3 protein: CASSGAGSGGPDTQYF. CDR3 DNA: TGCGCCAGCAGCGGGGCGGGGAGCGGGGGCCCCGATACGCAGTATTTT.